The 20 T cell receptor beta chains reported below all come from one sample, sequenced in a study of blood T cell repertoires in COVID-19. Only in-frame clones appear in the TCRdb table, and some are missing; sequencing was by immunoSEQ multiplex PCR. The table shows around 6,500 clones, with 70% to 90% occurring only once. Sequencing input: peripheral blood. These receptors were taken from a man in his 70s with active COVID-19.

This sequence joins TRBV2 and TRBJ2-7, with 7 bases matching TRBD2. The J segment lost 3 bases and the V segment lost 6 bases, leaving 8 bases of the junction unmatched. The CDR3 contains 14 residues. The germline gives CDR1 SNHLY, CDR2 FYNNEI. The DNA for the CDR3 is TGTGCCAGCAGCGAAACTAGCGATCACTACGAGCAGTACTTC. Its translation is CASSETSDHYEQYF.

CDR3 sequence: CASSRTTGEAFF. Here the CDR3 DNA reads TGTGCCAGCAGTCGAACGACAGGTGAAGCTTTCTTT. The chain employs TRBV5-8 and TRBJ1-1, with D maybe TRBD1 (6 bases). Germline lookup yields CDR1 SGHTS and CDR2 YDEGEE. V gave up 5 bases and J gave up 7 bases, with 12 bases separating them. The CDR3 covers 12 residues.

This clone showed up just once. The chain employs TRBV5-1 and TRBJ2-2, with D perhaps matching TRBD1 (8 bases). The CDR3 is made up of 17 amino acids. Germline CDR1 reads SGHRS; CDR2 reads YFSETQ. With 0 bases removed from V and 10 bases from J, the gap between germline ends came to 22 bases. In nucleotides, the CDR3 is TGCGCCAGCAGCTTGGCGATACAGGGGGGACTACCCGAGGAGCTGTTTTTT. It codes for CASSLAIQGGLPEELFF. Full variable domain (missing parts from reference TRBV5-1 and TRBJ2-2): KAGVTQTPRYLIKTRGQQVTLSCSPISGHRSVSWYQQTPGQGLQFLFEYFSETQRNKGNFPGRFSGRQFSNSRSEMNVSTLELGDSALYLCASSLAIQGGLPEELFFGEGSRLTVL.

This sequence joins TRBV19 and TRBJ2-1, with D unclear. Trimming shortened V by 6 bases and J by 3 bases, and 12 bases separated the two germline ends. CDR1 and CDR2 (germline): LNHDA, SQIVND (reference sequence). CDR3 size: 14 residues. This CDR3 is CASRWASGYNEQFF. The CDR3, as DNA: TGTGCCAGTAGGTGGGCCTCCGGCTACAATGAGCAGTTCTTC.

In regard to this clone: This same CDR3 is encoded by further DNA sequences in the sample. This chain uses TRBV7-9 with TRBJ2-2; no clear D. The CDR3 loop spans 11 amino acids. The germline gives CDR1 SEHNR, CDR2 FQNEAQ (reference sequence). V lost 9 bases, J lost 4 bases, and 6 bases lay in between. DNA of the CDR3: TGTGCCAGTAGCCGCACCGGGGAGCTGTTTTTT. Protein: CASSRTGELFF.

The CDR3 spells CASRERPGLEVKETQYF. CDR3 bases: TGCGCCAGCAGGGAAAGACCGGGACTAGAGGTTAAAGAGACCCAGTACTTC. This rearrangement joins TRBV5-1 to TRBJ2-5; 8 positions match TRBD2. With 5 bases clipped from V and 3 bases from J, the junction kept 15 bases outside the gene matches. Germline assignment: CDR1 SGHRS and CDR2 YFSETQ. This CDR3 is 17 amino acids long.

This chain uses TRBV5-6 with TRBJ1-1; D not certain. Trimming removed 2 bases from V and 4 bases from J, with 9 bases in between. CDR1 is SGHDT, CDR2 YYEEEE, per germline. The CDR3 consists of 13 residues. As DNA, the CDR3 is TGTGCCAGCAGCTTCTGGGCCGCCACTGAAGCTTTCTTT. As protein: CASSFWAATEAFF.

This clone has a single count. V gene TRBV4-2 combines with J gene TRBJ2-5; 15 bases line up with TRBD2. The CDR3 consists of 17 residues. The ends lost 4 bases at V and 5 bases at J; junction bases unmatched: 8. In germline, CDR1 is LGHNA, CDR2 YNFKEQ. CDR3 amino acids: CASSLGTSGGKGETQYF. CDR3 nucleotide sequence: TGTGCCAGCAGCCTGGGGACTAGCGGGGGGAAGGGTGAGACCCAGTACTTC.

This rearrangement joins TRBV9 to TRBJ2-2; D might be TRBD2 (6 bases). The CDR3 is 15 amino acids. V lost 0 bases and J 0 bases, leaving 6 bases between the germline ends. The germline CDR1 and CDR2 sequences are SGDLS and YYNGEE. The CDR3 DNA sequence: TGTGCCAGCAGCGTAGGCGGGGCGAACACCGGGGAGCTGTTTTTT. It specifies CASSVGGANTGELFF.

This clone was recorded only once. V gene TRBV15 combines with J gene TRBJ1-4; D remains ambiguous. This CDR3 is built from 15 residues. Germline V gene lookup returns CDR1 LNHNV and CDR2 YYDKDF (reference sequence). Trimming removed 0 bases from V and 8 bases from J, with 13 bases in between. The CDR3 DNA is TGTGCCACCAGCAGAGAACACAGCCCTGGCGAAAAACTGTTTTTT. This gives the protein CATSREHSPGEKLFF.

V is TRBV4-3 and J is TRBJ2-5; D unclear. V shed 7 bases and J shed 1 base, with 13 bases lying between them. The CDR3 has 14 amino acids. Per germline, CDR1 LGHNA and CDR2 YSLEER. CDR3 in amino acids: CASMADTIQETQYF. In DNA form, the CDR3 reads TGCGCCAGCATGGCGGATACCATCCAAGAGACCCAGTACTTC.

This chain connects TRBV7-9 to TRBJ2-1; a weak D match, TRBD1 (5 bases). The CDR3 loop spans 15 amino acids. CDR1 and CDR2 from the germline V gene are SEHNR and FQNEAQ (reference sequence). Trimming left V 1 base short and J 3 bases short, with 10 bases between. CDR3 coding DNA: TGTGCCAGCAGCTTAGTACTCCAGGGCTACAATGAGCAGTTCTTC. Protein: CASSLVLQGYNEQFF.

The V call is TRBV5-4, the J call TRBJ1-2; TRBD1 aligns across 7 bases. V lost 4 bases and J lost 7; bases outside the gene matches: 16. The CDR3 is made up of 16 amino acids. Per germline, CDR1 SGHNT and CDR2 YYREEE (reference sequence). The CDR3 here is CASSVAAVAQGIGYTF. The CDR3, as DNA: TGTGCCAGCAGCGTTGCGGCAGTCGCACAGGGGATTGGCTACACCTTC. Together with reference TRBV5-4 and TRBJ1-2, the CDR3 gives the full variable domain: ETGVTQSPTHLIKTRGQQVTLRCSSQSGHNTVSWYQQALGQGPQFIFQYYREEENGRGNFPPRFSGLQFPNYSSELNVNALELDDSALYLCASSVAAVAQGIGYTFGSGTRLTVV.

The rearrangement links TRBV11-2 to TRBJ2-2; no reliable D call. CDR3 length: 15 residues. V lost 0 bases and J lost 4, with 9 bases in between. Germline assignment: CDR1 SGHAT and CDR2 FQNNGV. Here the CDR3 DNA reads TGTGCCAGCAGCTTAGATCGCTCCGGCACCGGGGAGCTGTTTTTT. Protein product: CASSLDRSGTGELFF.

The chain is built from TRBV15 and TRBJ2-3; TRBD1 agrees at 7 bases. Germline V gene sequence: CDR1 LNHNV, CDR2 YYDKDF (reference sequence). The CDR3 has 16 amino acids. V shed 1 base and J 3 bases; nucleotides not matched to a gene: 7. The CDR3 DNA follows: TGTGCCACCAGCAGAGTCCCGGGGACAGTTACAGATACGCAGTATTTT. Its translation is CATSRVPGTVTDTQYF.

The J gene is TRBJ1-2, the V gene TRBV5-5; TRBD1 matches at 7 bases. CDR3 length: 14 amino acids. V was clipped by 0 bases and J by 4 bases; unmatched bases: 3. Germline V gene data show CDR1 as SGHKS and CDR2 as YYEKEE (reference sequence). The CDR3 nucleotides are TGTGCCAGCAGCTTGGTAGCAGGGGGCTATGGCTACACCTTC. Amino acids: CASSLVAGGYGYTF.

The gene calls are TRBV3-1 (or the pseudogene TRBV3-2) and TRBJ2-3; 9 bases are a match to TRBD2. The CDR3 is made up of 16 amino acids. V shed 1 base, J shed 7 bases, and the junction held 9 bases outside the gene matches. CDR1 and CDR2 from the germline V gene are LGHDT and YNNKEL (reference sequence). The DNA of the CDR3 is TGTGCCAGCAGCCAAGGGTCGAGCGGGGGGTTGAATACGCAGTATTTT. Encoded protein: CASSQGSSGGLNTQYF.

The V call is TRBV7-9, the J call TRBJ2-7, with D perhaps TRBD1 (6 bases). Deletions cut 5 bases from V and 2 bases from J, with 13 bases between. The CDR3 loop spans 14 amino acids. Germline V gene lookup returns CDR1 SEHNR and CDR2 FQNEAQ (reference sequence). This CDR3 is CASSTWDNPYEQYF. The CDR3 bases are TGTGCCAGCAGCACTTGGGACAACCCCTACGAGCAGTACTTC.

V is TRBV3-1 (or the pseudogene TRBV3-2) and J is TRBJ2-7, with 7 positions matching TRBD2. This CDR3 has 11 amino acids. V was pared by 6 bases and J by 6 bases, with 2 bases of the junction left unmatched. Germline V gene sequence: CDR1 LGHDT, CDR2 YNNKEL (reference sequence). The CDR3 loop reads CASRSGGEQYF. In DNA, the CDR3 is TGTGCCAGCAGGTCGGGGGGCGAGCAGTACTTC.

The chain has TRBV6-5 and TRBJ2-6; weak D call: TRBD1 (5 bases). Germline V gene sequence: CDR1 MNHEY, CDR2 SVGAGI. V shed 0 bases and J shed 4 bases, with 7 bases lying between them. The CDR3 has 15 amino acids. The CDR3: CASSYSGVGANVLTF. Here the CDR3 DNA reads TGTGCCAGCAGTTACTCAGGGGTCGGGGCCAACGTCCTGACTTTC.